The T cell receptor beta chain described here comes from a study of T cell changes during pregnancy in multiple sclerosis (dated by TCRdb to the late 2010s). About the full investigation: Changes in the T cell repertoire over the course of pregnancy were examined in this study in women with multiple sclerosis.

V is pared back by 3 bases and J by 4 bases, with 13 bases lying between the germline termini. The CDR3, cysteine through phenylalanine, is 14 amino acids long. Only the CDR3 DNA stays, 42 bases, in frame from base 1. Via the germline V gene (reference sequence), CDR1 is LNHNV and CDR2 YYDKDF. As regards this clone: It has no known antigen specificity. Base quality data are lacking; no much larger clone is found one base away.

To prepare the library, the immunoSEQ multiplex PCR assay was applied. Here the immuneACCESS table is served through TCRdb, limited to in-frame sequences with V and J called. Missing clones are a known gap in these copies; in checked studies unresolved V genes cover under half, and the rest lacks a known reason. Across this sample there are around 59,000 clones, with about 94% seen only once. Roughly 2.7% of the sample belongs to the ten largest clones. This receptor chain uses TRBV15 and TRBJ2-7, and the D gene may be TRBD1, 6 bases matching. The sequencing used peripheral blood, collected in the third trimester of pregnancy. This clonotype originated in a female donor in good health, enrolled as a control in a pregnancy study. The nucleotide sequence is TGTGCCACCAGCAGCTCACAGGGCCAGTACGAGCAGTACTTC. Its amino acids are CATSSSQGQYEQYF.